This T cell receptor (beta chain) was sequenced in a study of T cell responses to AZD1222 COVID-19 vaccine. Notes on the study in general: Sampling captured repertoires only after the peak T cell response. At baseline, just a handful of AZD1222 recipients tested seropositive. Donors were mostly white British, more females; clonal diversity possibly underestimated.

There are a few counts of this clone. The target antigen is unknown. The CDR3 is 15 amino acids. From germline, CDR1 is MGHRA and CDR2 YSYEKL. V was trimmed by 1 base and J by 4 bases, leaving 13 bases between them. Timing groups of about 4 and about 12 weeks for second doses were pooled. Clones were read by immunoSEQ multiplex PCR, and TCRdb kept only the in-frame ones, dropping some. Of approximately 120,000 clones listed, approximately 89% are singletons. Source: peripheral blood, taken 28 days after the second AZD1222 dose. The sequence derives from an adult who received the AZD1222 COVID-19 vaccine. The chain employs TRBV4-1 and TRBJ1-2; no reliable D call. CDR3 nucleotides: TGCGCCAGCAGCCAAGTTCTTGGGTTAGGCTATGGCTACACCTTC. As protein: CASSQVLGLGYGYTF.